This is a list of T cell receptor beta chains from one sample in a study of T cell responses to AZD1222 COVID-19 vaccine. Profiled with immunoSEQ multiplex PCR; TCRdb holds only in-frame clones, not every one. The sample has about 130,000 clones; approximately 88% are singletons. The sequences come from peripheral blood, collected on day 0 of AZD1222 vaccination. The source of these receptors is an adult in good health. CDR3s include the opening cysteine and the closing phenylalanine or tryptophan. The order of the fields is CDR3 DNA, CDR3 protein, clone size, D gene, V gene, J gene. A D gene is named only where the DNA matches it firmly. Clone size appears in some rows only: once, few, many, or a class for an expanded clone.

TGTGCCAGCAGCCCTACCAGCCCGGGACTGGAGCAGTTCTTC,CASSPTSPGLEQFF,.,.,TRBV7-3,TRBJ2-1
TGTGCCAGCAGTTTAAGACAGGGAGTAGGGAACACTGAAGCTTTCTTT,CASSLRQGVGNTEAFF,.,TRBD1,TRBV27,TRBJ1-1
TGTGCCAGCAGCTTGTTTAGTAGGAACACTGAAGCTTTCTTT,CASSLFSRNTEAFF,.,.,TRBV5-5,TRBJ1-1
TGTGCCAGCAGCCACCCCCTAAGTCTTTCCTACGAGCAGTACTTC,CASSHPLSLSYEQYF,.,.,TRBV11-2,TRBJ2-7
TGTGCCAGTAGTATTCGGGACTCCAATAATTCACCCCTCCACTTT,CASSIRDSNNSPLHF,.,.,TRBV19,TRBJ1-6
TGTGCCAGCAGAGTCGGACAGGCCTCTTATGGCTACACCTTC,CASRVGQASYGYTF,.,TRBD1,TRBV28,TRBJ1-2
TGTGCCAGCAGTTCCCCCCTACGGAGAACTGAAGCTTTCTTT,CASSSPLRRTEAFF,.,.,TRBV27,TRBJ1-1
TGTGCCTGGGGACTTTATCAAGGAAACACCATATATTTT,CAWGLYQGNTIYF,.,.,TRBV30,TRBJ1-3
TGCAGTCTCCGGGGCTTCACTGAAGCTTTCTTT,CSLRGFTEAFF,.,.,TRBV20-1,TRBJ1-1
TGTGCCAGTACCCCTAGGTGGAGCTCCTATAATTCACCCCTCCACTTT,CASTPRWSSYNSPLHF,.,.,TRBV19,TRBJ1-6
TGTGCCAGCAGTTTTGGGAGTCCCTACGAGCAGTACTTC,CASSFGSPYEQYF,.,.,TRBV27,TRBJ2-7
TGTGCCATCAGGGCGACACTGACTAATGAAAAACTGTTTTTT,CAIRATLTNEKLFF,.,.,TRBV10-3,TRBJ1-4
TGTGCCAGCTCGCAGAACGGACAGTCCCGGAATGAAAAACTGTTTTTT,CASSQNGQSRNEKLFF,.,.,TRBV18,TRBJ1-4
TGTGCCAGCCTGACAGGGGGCGCTGGGGAAAAACTGTTTTTT,CASLTGGAGEKLFF,.,TRBD1,TRBV28,TRBJ1-4
TGTGCCTGGAGTGTGCTGGGTCACCGTGCCGGGGAGCTGTTTTTT,CAWSVLGHRAGELFF,once,.,TRBV30,TRBJ2-2
TGTGCCAGCAGCGGAAGGAGCGGGGGGGCCTTTACAGATACGCAGTATTTT,CASSGRSGGAFTDTQYF,.,TRBD2,TRBV5-4,TRBJ2-3
TGTGCCAGTATTGGGGGGGACTATGGCTACACCTTC,CASIGGDYGYTF,.,.,TRBV19,TRBJ1-2
TGCGCCAGCAGCTTGGAGGAGGAAACAGATACGCAGTATTTT,CASSLEEETDTQYF,.,.,TRBV5-1,TRBJ2-3
TGTGCCACCCGTTGGGGGAACACTGAAGCTTTCTTT,CATRWGNTEAFF,.,.,TRBV28,TRBJ1-1
TGTGCCAGCAGCTTGGGAGGGGGCTTATATAATGAAAAACTGTTTTTT,CASSLGGGLYNEKLFF,.,TRBD1,TRBV5-6,TRBJ1-4
TGTGCCAGTAGTGACACGGATAGCAATCAGCCCCAGCATTTT,CASSDTDSNQPQHF,.,.,TRBV19,TRBJ1-5
TGCAGCGCTTTGAAGCAGGGTCGGAAGGGCTATGGCTACACCTTC,CSALKQGRKGYGYTF,.,.,TRBV29-1,TRBJ1-2
TGTGCCAGCTCACCTCCCACTAATTCCTACGAGCAGTACTTC,CASSPPTNSYEQYF,.,.,TRBV18,TRBJ2-7
TGTGCCAGCAGTTACTCCGGGACAGGGACTGAGGAGCAGTACTTC,CASSYSGTGTEEQYF,.,TRBD1,TRBV6-5,TRBJ2-7
TGTGCCATCAGTGGGGACAGCCCAAATCAGCCCCAGCATTTT,CAISGDSPNQPQHF,.,TRBD1,TRBV10-3,TRBJ1-5
TGTGCCAGCAGGACAACAGATACGCAGTATTTT,CASRTTDTQYF,.,.,TRBV6-5,TRBJ2-3
TGTGCCAGCAGTTACTCGAGAGGAGGGGGAACTGAAGCTTTCTTT,CASSYSRGGGTEAFF,few,.,TRBV6-6,TRBJ1-1
TGTGCCAGCAGCGCCGTCGGGACTAGCGGGGGGGATCAAAATACGCAGTATTTT,CASSAVGTSGGDQNTQYF,.,TRBD2,TRBV2,TRBJ2-3
TGTGCTAGTGGTTTGGTAGACAGAGGCTACACCTTC,CASGLVDRGYTF,.,.,TRBV12-5,TRBJ1-2
TGTGCCAGCAGCGTAGTTAGCAACTCCTACAATGAGCAGTTCTTC,CASSVVSNSYNEQFF,.,.,TRBV9,TRBJ2-1
TGTGCCAGCAGTAGGAAAGGGGGGCAAGAGACCCAGTACTTC,CASSRKGGQETQYF,.,.,TRBV6-5,TRBJ2-5
TGTGCCAGCCAAACCGGGACCTCACCATACGAGCAGTACTTC,CASQTGTSPYEQYF,.,.,TRBV28,TRBJ2-7
TGTGCCAGCAGAGACTCAGGGTCCGGACAGCCCCAGCATTTT,CASRDSGSGQPQHF,.,.,TRBV28,TRBJ1-5
TGTGCCAGCTCACCTGTGGGATTGGACACTGAAGCTTTCTTT,CASSPVGLDTEAFF,.,.,TRBV18,TRBJ1-1